One and the same sample provided the 16 T cell receptor beta chains below, sequenced in a study of technical replicates of blood from a handful of donors. Sequencing used immunoSEQ multiplex PCR; TCRdb keeps in-frame clones, though not all of them. The sample has 13,000 to 15,000 clones; about 85% are singletons. Source material: PBMCs. These receptors all stem from a human donor in good health.

This clone was counted once. This chain connects TRBV2 to TRBJ2-3; 11 bases are shared with TRBD2. The trim removed 4 bases at V and 7 bases at J, leaving 1 base unmatched. The CDR3 sequence is 13 residues long. In germline, CDR1 is SNHLY, CDR2 FYNNEI. CDR3 DNA: TGTGCCAGCAGTGGACTAGCGGGAAATACGCAGTATTTT. Its translation: CASSGLAGNTQYF.

The chain recombines TRBV6-6 with TRBJ2-1; TRBD2 might be the D (6 bases). Germline V lookup: CDR1 MNHNY, CDR2 SVGAGI (reference sequence). The V end lost 7 bases, the J end lost 9 bases, and 16 bases lay between the germline ends. The CDR3 is 13 residues long. The CDR3 sequence: CASTRAPEGEQFF. The DNA for the CDR3 is TGTGCCAGCACCCGGGCCCCGGAGGGTGAGCAGTTCTTC.

The genes are TRBV14 and TRBJ2-7, with a tentative D call TRBD1 (5 bases). From germline, CDR1 is SGHDN and CDR2 FVKESK. The CDR3 length is 14 residues. V lost 5 bases and J lost 4, with 15 bases in between. CDR3 bases: TGTGCCAGCAGCTTGGCAGGGTCAAAGTACGAGCAGTACTTC. Protein: CASSLAGSKYEQYF.

This sequence joins TRBV6-1 and TRBJ2-3, with 14 bases fitting TRBD2. The CDR3 spans 18 residues. Germline CDR1 reads MNHNS; CDR2 reads SASEGT. V shed 2 bases and J 1 base; nucleotides not matched to a gene: 5. This CDR3 is CASSEYGLAGGGTDTQYF. The CDR3 DNA reads as TGTGCCAGCAGTGAATACGGACTAGCGGGAGGTGGCACAGATACGCAGTATTTT.

This chain links TRBV19 with TRBJ2-1, with a tentative D call TRBD2 (6 bases). The V end lost 6 bases, the J end lost 0 bases, and 12 bases lay between the germline ends. The germline gives CDR1 LNHDA, CDR2 SQIVND (reference sequence). The CDR3 sequence is 15 residues long. In DNA form, the CDR3 reads TGTGCCAGTAGAAGTTTGGGGGGCTCCTACAATGAGCAGTTCTTC. As protein: CASRSLGGSYNEQFF.

The chain has TRBV7-8 and TRBJ2-3, with TRBD2 identical over 9 bases. Trimming cost V 1 base and J 5 bases; bases outside gene matches: 4. The V gene's germline CDR1 is SGHVS and CDR2 FQNEAQ. The CDR3 is made up of 15 amino acids. The CDR3 reads CASSLGLAGLDTQYF. The CDR3 bases are TGTGCCAGCAGCTTAGGGCTAGCGGGATTAGATACGCAGTATTTT.

V is TRBV7-9 and J is TRBJ2-2, with 10 bases identical to TRBD1. The CDR3 has 17 residues. Germline values: CDR1 SEHNR, CDR2 FQNEAQ (reference sequence). V trimming: 0 bases; J trimming: 4 bases; junction bases outside the gene matches: 5. In DNA, the CDR3 is TGTGCCAGCAGCTTAGCGTGGGGACAGGGGCGCACCGGGGAGCTGTTTTTT. Translated, it gives CASSLAWGQGRTGELFF.

V and J are TRBV7-2 and TRBJ2-7; 12 bases are shared with TRBD2. The CDR3 covers 17 residues. The trim removed 2 bases at V and 1 base at J, leaving 6 bases unmatched. Germline lookup yields CDR1 SGHTA and CDR2 FQGNSA. CDR3 sequence (DNA): TGTGCCAGCAGCTTAACGACTAGCGGGAGTATGTCCTACGAGCAGTACTTC. Protein: CASSLTTSGSMSYEQYF.

The chain has TRBV6-5 and TRBJ1-2, with TRBD1 identical over 10 bases. In germline, CDR1 is MNHEY, CDR2 SVGAGI. The CDR3 covers 15 residues. V trimming: 5 bases; J trimming: 6 bases; junction bases outside the gene matches: 9. This CDR3 reads CASSQPTGGADGYTF. The CDR3 DNA reads TGTGCCAGCAGTCAACCGACAGGGGGCGCCGATGGCTACACCTTC.

CDR3 in DNA: TGTGCCAGCAGACAGGGCCTCAAAAACATTCAGTACTTC. Its protein product is CASRQGLKNIQYF. The chain uses TRBV28 and TRBJ2-4, with TRBD1 as a possible D gene (6 bases). CDR1 is MDHEN, CDR2 SYDVKM, per germline. Trimming removed 6 bases from V and 3 bases from J, with 9 bases in between. The CDR3 runs 13 residues.

The chain carries TRBV6-4 and TRBJ2-3; 8 bases are shared with TRBD1. The CDR3 totals 14 residues. V dropped 7 bases and J dropped 2; count of bases not matched to a gene: 5. Germline-derived CDR1 and CDR2 are MRHNA and SNTAGT. CDR3 sequence (DNA): TGTGCCAGCACACCGGGACAGGACACAGATACGCAGTATTTT. It specifies CASTPGQDTDTQYF.

The chain joins TRBV28 to TRBJ1-5; tentative D call: TRBD1 (6 bases). Trimming left V 4 bases short and J 5 bases short, with 12 bases between. The CDR3 totals 14 residues. Germline values: CDR1 MDHEN, CDR2 SYDVKM. CDR3 sequence reads: CASSSPGEHQPQHF. The CDR3 nucleotides read TGTGCCAGCAGTTCCCCAGGGGAGCATCAGCCCCAGCATTTT. Full variable domain (missing parts from reference TRBV28 and TRBJ1-5): DVKVTQSSRYLVKRTGEKVFLECVQDMDHENMFWYRQDPGLGLRLIYFSYDVKMKEKGDIPEGYSVSREKKERFSLILESASTNQTSMYLCASSSPGEHQPQHFGDGTRLSIL.

The CDR3 DNA follows: TGTGCCAGCTCGCCCCCCGGGACAGTCTATCAGCCCCAGCATTTT. Amino acid sequence: CASSPPGTVYQPQHF. The gene calls are TRBV18 and TRBJ1-5; TRBD1 aligns across 7 bases. J gave up 5 bases and V 6 bases, and 10 bases lay outside the gene matches. Germline V gene data show CDR1 as KGHSH and CDR2 as LQKENI. The CDR3 runs to 15 residues.

CDR3: CACKRGGGYTF. The CDR3 DNA reads TGTGCCTGTAAACGGGGGGGTGGCTACACCTTC. The genes are TRBV30 and TRBJ1-2; possible D gene TRBD1, 5 bases. Germline lookup yields CDR1 GTSNPN and CDR2 SVGIG (reference sequence). This CDR3 comprises 11 residues. With 6 bases removed from V and 7 bases from J, the gap between germline ends came to 12 bases.

This clone has a single count. J is TRBJ1-5 and V is TRBV5-1; D is possibly TRBD1 (5 bases). V was pared by 0 bases and J by 2 bases, with 21 bases between. The CDR3 loop spans 19 amino acids. Germline CDR1 is SGHRS and CDR2 is YFSETQ. CDR3 coding DNA: TGCGCCAGCAGCTTGGGGTCAGGGAAGGTCCCTGGTGGCAATCAGCCCCAGCATTTT. This translates into CASSLGSGKVPGGNQPQHF.

The chain uses TRBV11-1 and TRBJ2-7, with TRBD2 identical over 10 bases. V shed 5 bases and J 6 bases; nucleotides not matched to a gene: 19. The germline V gene has CDR1 SGHAT and CDR2 FQDESV (reference sequence). The CDR3 covers 18 residues. CDR3 bases: TGTGCCAGCAGCCCCACTCCAGCTAGCGGGAGCATTCTAGGCGAGCAGTACTTC. Amino acid sequence: CASSPTPASGSILGEQYF.